A single sample gave rise to the 29 T cell receptor beta chains below, sequenced in a study of T cell changes during pregnancy in multiple sclerosis. TCRdb keeps only in-frame clones here, not all; method: immunoSEQ multiplex PCR. The data show roughly 75,000 clones, around nine tenths seen once. The source material was peripheral blood, sampled before pregnancy. The receptors derive from a female donor with multiple sclerosis, enrolled in a pregnancy study.

The chain links TRBV21-1 to TRBJ2-3; the tabulated D call, TRBD1, remains unverified against the DNA. TRBV21-1 is a documented pseudogene. There are 15 residues in the CDR3. For the CDR3, the DNA is TGTGCCAGCAGCGACAGGGGGCGCGTTCAGGATACGCAGTATTTT. Its translation: CASSDRGRVQDTQYF.

The CDR3 sequence: CASSQGRGGGSNEKLFF. The CDR3 DNA reads as TGCGCCAGCAGCCAAGGGCGAGGAGGGGGCTCTAATGAAAAACTGTTTTTT. The rearrangement uses TRBV4-1 and TRBJ1-4; 7 positions agree with TRBD1. Germline loops: CDR1 MGHRA, CDR2 YSYEKL. The CDR3 is 17 residues long. The ends lost 1 base at V and 3 bases at J; junction bases unmatched: 8.

The chain carries TRBV10-3 and TRBJ1-6; possibly TRBD1 for D (6 bases). The V end lost 4 bases, the J end lost 4 bases, and 14 bases lay between the germline ends. This CDR3 has 16 amino acids. Germline V gene lookup returns CDR1 ENHRY and CDR2 SYGVKD. DNA for the CDR3: TGTGCCATCAGTGGGGGACGGGACAAGTATAATTCACCCCTCCACTTT. This encodes CAISGGRDKYNSPLHF.

This clone was recorded once. The J gene is TRBJ1-4, the V gene TRBV28; D uncertain. Trimming left V 3 bases short and J 0 bases short, with 17 bases between. The germline gives CDR1 MDHEN, CDR2 SYDVKM. The CDR3 consists of 18 residues. The CDR3 region has the DNA TGTGCCAGCAGTTTTTGGGCCCCCTCGGGAGCAACTAATGAAAAACTGTTTTTT. Translating gives CASSFWAPSGATNEKLFF.

This rearrangement joins TRBV7-6 to TRBJ2-2; 8 positions match TRBD1. Per the germline V gene, CDR1 is SGHVS and CDR2 is FNYEAQ. The CDR3 consists of 16 residues. V was pared by 5 bases and J by 4 bases, with 9 bases of the junction left unmatched. CDR3 residues: CASSIGQGVFTGELFF. CDR3 bases: TGTGCCAGCAGCATCGGACAGGGCGTCTTCACCGGGGAGCTGTTTTTT.

The chain employs TRBV2 and TRBJ1-5, with a tentative D call TRBD1 (6 bases). Germline V gene data show CDR1 as SNHLY and CDR2 as FYNNEI. The CDR3 contains 13 residues. V was shortened by 7 bases and J by 4 bases, with 11 bases between the two germline ends. This CDR3 is CASNDRRNQPQHF. The CDR3 DNA reads as TGTGCCAGCAACGACAGGAGGAATCAGCCCCAGCATTTT.

The chain recombines TRBV7-2 with TRBJ1-5, with D perhaps TRBD1 (5 bases). The CDR3 covers 16 residues. From germline, CDR1 is SGHTA and CDR2 FQGNSA. Trimming shortened V by 1 base and J by 9 bases, and 19 bases separated the two germline ends. CDR3 sequence reads: CASSLVAGQGASPQHF. CDR3 nucleotide sequence: TGTGCCAGCAGCTTAGTTGCCGGGCAGGGTGCCTCGCCCCAGCATTTT. The variable domain in full, completed from reference TRBV7-2 and TRBJ1-5, reads GAGVSQSPSNKVTEKGKDVELRCDPISGHTALYWYRQSLGQGLEFLIYFQGNSAPDKSGLPSDRFSAERTGGSVSTLTIQRTQQEDSAVYLCASSLVAGQGASPQHFGDGTRLSIL.

V is TRBV10-3 and J is TRBJ1-2, with TRBD1 matching 8 bases. There are 15 residues in the CDR3. Per germline, CDR1 ENHRY and CDR2 SYGVKD. V lost 10 bases to trimming and J lost 3 bases; unmatched junction nucleotides: 13. The CDR3 DNA sequence: TGTGCCACCCGACAGGGGCTACAAACGGACTATGGCTACACCTTC. This sequence encodes CATRQGLQTDYGYTF.

This sequence joins TRBV5-1 and TRBJ1-1; a possible D gene is TRBD1 (6 bases). In germline, CDR1 is SGHRS, CDR2 YFSETQ. This CDR3 has 15 residues. V was clipped by 5 bases and J by 0 bases, with 14 bases between them. For the CDR3, the DNA is TGCGCCAGCAGATCTCCCGGGACAATGAACACTGAAGCTTTCTTT. It yields the protein CASRSPGTMNTEAFF.

This clone appeared many times. V and J are TRBV5-4 and TRBJ2-7; D is unresolved. V gave up 0 bases and J gave up 0 bases, with 7 bases separating them. CDR1 is SGHNT and CDR2 is YYREEE in the germline V gene (reference sequence). The CDR3 loop spans 14 amino acids. Here the CDR3 reads CASSLVTYSYEQYF. In DNA, the CDR3 is TGTGCCAGCAGCTTGGTGACTTACTCCTACGAGCAGTACTTC.

The chain joins TRBV2 to TRBJ1-2, with 7 bases identical to TRBD1. This CDR3 is 18 amino acids long. Germline-derived CDR1 and CDR2 are SNHLY and FYNNEI. Germline trimming cut 3 bases from V and 2 bases from J; bases unmatched to any gene: 15. CDR3 in DNA: TGTGCCAGCAGTGACCTCTATTCGGGGGACAGTCTAAACTATGGCTACACCTTC. It yields the protein CASSDLYSGDSLNYGYTF.

This chain connects TRBV27 to TRBJ2-5; D unclear. V was pared by 5 bases and J by 5 bases, with 15 bases between. The CDR3 has 14 residues. Germline V gives CDR1 MNHEY, CDR2 SMNVEV (reference sequence). The DNA for the CDR3 is TGTGCCAGCAGTCGTCGGTCACCTAGGGAGACCCAGTACTTC. This sequence encodes CASSRRSPRETQYF.

CDR3 DNA sequence: TGTGCCAGCAGTTCCGAGGGTGGCCGCACAGATACGCAGTATTTT. As protein: CASSSEGGRTDTQYF. V is TRBV6-5 and J is TRBJ2-3, with D perhaps TRBD2 (5 bases). Germline V gene data show CDR1 as MNHEY and CDR2 as SVGAGI. The CDR3 loop spans 15 amino acids. Trimming removed 4 bases at V and 1 base at J, with 12 bases between.

This clone has just one count. V usage is TRBV18 and J usage is TRBJ2-7, with TRBD1 matching 7 bases. V lost 6 bases to trimming and J lost 12 bases; unmatched junction nucleotides: 11. Germline CDR1 is KGHSH and CDR2 is LQKENI. The CDR3 sequence is 12 residues long. The CDR3 sequence is CASSPDREVAYF. The CDR3 DNA reads as TGTGCCAGCTCGCCCGACAGGGAAGTTGCGTACTTC.

This clone was counted at least ten times. The chain recombines TRBV6-1 with TRBJ2-7; 7 nucleotides line up with TRBD2. The CDR3 extends over 14 amino acids. CDR1 and CDR2 (germline): MNHNS, SASEGT. The V gene end was trimmed by 8 bases and the J gene end by 1 base; junction bases not matched to a gene: 8. CDR3 amino acids: CASGRGFESYEQYF. In nucleotides, the CDR3 is TGTGCCAGCGGGAGGGGCTTCGAGTCCTACGAGCAGTACTTC.

The chain employs TRBV9 and TRBJ2-2; 8 bases are a match to TRBD2. V shed 0 bases and J 7 bases; nucleotides not matched to a gene: 8. The CDR3 spans 16 residues. CDR1 SGDLS and CDR2 YYNGEE come from the germline V gene. The CDR3 here is CASSVGWGLDLGELFF. In DNA, the CDR3 is TGTGCCAGCAGCGTAGGGTGGGGACTAGATCTCGGGGAGCTGTTTTTT. The full variable domain, its missing parts supplied by reference TRBV9 and TRBJ2-2, is DSGVTQTPKHLITATGQRVTLRCSPRSGDLSVYWYQQSLDQGLQFLIQYYNGEERAKGNILERFSAQQFPDLHSELNLSSLELGDSALYFCASSVGWGLDLGELFFGEGSRLTVL.

The chain carries TRBV18 and TRBJ2-4; D may be TRBD2 (6 bases). V gave up 3 bases and J gave up 7 bases, with 13 bases separating them. Germline CDR1 and CDR2: KGHSH and LQKENI. The CDR3 has 14 residues. The CDR3 reads CASSPRDGGNIQYF. CDR3 nucleotide sequence: TGTGCCAGCTCACCCCGGGATGGGGGGAACATTCAGTACTTC. Looking up the rest from reference TRBV18 and TRBJ2-4 gives the full variable domain: NAGVMQNPRHLVRRRGQEARLRCSPMKGHSHVYWYRQLPEEGLKFMVYLQKENIIDESGMPKERFSAEFPKEGPSILRIQQVVRGDSAAYFCASSPRDGGNIQYFGAGTRLSVL.

This sequence joins TRBV4-3 and TRBJ1-2; no definite D call. The CDR3 consists of 15 residues. Deletions cut 0 bases from V and 8 bases from J, with 16 bases between. Germline-derived CDR1 and CDR2 are LGHNA and YSLEER. This CDR3 reads CASSQEVALPRGYTF. The CDR3 DNA follows: TGCGCCAGCAGCCAAGAGGTCGCGCTCCCACGCGGCTACACCTTC.

V is TRBV5-1 and J is TRBJ2-1, with TRBD2 identical over 12 bases. Germline loops: CDR1 SGHRS, CDR2 YFSETQ. This CDR3 has 15 residues. V dropped 4 bases and J dropped 6; count of bases not matched to a gene: 5. The CDR3, as DNA: TGCGCCAGCAGCCGTACTAGCGGGGGGCCCAATGAGCAGTTCTTC. Encoded protein: CASSRTSGGPNEQFF.

The CDR3 sequence is CASSRLANEQFF. DNA of the CDR3: TGTGCCAGCAGCCGACTAGCGAATGAGCAGTTCTTC. The V gene is TRBV5-4, the J gene TRBJ2-1; 8 bases are shared with TRBD2. Unmatched junction bases numbered 1, after V lost 4 bases and J lost 7 bases. Germline V gives CDR1 SGHNT, CDR2 YYREEE (reference sequence). CDR3 length equals 12 residues.

The gene calls are TRBV7-3 and TRBJ2-2, with a weak D call TRBD2 (5 bases). The CDR3 has 14 amino acids. The germline CDR1 and CDR2 sequences are SGHTA and FQGTGA. The ends were cut back, 2 bases at V and 1 base at J, with 5 bases in the middle. The CDR3 nucleotides are TGTGCCAGCAGCTTAGGGAGGAACACCGGGGAGCTGTTTTTT. This encodes CASSLGRNTGELFF.

The chain joins TRBV7-9 to TRBJ1-2; perhaps TRBD1 as D (6 bases). V was pared by 1 base and J by 6 bases, with 15 bases between. Germline-derived CDR1 and CDR2 are SEHNR and FQNEAQ (reference sequence). The CDR3 is 15 amino acids. The CDR3 bases are TGTGCCAGCAGCTTAGTACGGGGGGCGGTCGATGGCTACACCTTC. Translated: CASSLVRGAVDGYTF.

V gene TRBV4-2 combines with J gene TRBJ2-3, with D maybe TRBD2 (5 bases). V lost 0 bases and J 1 base, leaving 11 bases between the germline ends. The CDR3 spans 16 residues. CDR1 and CDR2 from the germline V gene are LGHNA and YNFKEQ. The CDR3 nucleotides read TGTGCCAGCAGCCAAGATGGGCCCGGGGGCACAGATACGCAGTATTTT. It encodes CASSQDGPGGTDTQYF.

The J gene is TRBJ2-7, the V gene TRBV5-4, with D possibly matching TRBD1 (6 bases). Between the trimmed V and J ends, which lost 4 bases and 4 bases, there was a span of 12 bases. CDR1 and CDR2 (germline): SGHNT, YYREEE (reference sequence). The CDR3 has 13 residues. The CDR3 nucleotides read TGTGCCAGCAGCGCAGACAGGTTGTACGAGCAGTACTTC. Translating it yields CASSADRLYEQYF.

This chain joins TRBV4-1 and TRBJ2-5; 9 nucleotides align to TRBD2. CDR1 is MGHRA, CDR2 YSYEKL, per germline. The length of the CDR3 is 16 residues. The trim removed 3 bases at V and 3 bases at J, leaving 8 bases unmatched. CDR3 loop: CASSQTGLALEETQYF. The CDR3 nucleotides are TGCGCCAGCAGCCAGACAGGACTAGCGCTTGAAGAGACCCAGTACTTC.

The count of this clone is one. This chain joins TRBV28 and TRBJ2-3; 7 nucleotides agree with TRBD2. This CDR3 has 15 residues. CDR1 MDHEN and CDR2 SYDVKM come from the germline V gene. V trimming: 4 bases; J trimming: 2 bases; junction bases outside the gene matches: 6. This CDR3 is CASSSERGPTDTQYF. The CDR3 bases are TGTGCCAGCAGTTCAGAGCGGGGTCCCACAGATACGCAGTATTTT.

This CDR3 is CASSGHLNSPLHF. CDR3 coding DNA: TGTGCCAGTTCGGGACACCTTAATTCACCCCTCCACTTT. The V gene is TRBV28, the J gene TRBJ1-6; possible D gene TRBD1, 6 bases. This CDR3 spans 13 amino acids. The V gene lost 9 bases and the J gene lost 6 bases, with 12 bases spanning the gap. Germline V lookup: CDR1 MDHEN, CDR2 SYDVKM.

This clone was seen a single time. The chain has TRBV7-9 and TRBJ1-2, with 8 bases matching TRBD1. Germline V gene sequence: CDR1 SEHNR, CDR2 FQNEAQ (reference sequence). The CDR3 extends over 17 amino acids. Trimming took 5 bases from V and 4 from J; bases not matched to a gene: 15. The CDR3 DNA follows: TGTGCCAGCAGCCCATTAAAGGACAGGGCAAGAACCTATGGCTACACCTTC. Residues: CASSPLKDRARTYGYTF.

The rearrangement uses TRBV28 and TRBJ1-5; the D is unclear. The germline V gene has CDR1 MDHEN and CDR2 SYDVKM. V shed 6 bases and J shed 9 bases, with 9 bases lying between them. The CDR3 consists of 11 residues. CDR3 DNA sequence: TGTGCCAGCAGGGGAGGCGGGCCCCAGCATTTT. Translation gives CASRGGGPQHF.